This entry is about one T cell receptor (beta chain). The sample is drawn from a study of T cells expressing NK-cell markers. Using the 5' RACE reads, TCRdb records one entry per CDR3 protein without DNA. This sample's table reports 150,000 to 200,000 distinct CDR3 sequences. The CDR3 is 15 amino acids. Germline lookup yields CDR1 SQVTM and CDR2 ANQGSEA. This chain links TRBV29-1 with TRBJ1-1; the TCRdb call, TRBD1, lacks DNA for checking. The sequence derives from a woman aged 18-70 years in good health. The sample taken for sequencing was blood T cells: a sorted CD56 or NKG2C T cell subset, CD4+ or CD8+ T cells, or bulk PBMC T cells (not recorded which). The chain's CDR3 is CSVEYPGRGETEAFF.